The 19 T cell receptor beta chains listed next were all sequenced from one sample in a study of blood T cell repertoires in COVID-19. Sequenced by immunoSEQ multiplex PCR; TCRdb stores in-frame clones only, minus some. The sample consists of some 170,000 clones, 80% to 90% of them appearing once. Source material: peripheral blood. Receptors were obtained from a human donor in a cohort sampled during active COVID-19.

The chain links TRBV7-9 to TRBJ1-3; D not resolved. The CDR3 extends over 14 amino acids. V lost 2 bases and J lost 2, with 7 bases in between. The germline gives CDR1 SEHNR, CDR2 FQNEAQ (reference sequence). DNA of the CDR3: TGTGCCAGCAGCTTACGGGGTCCTGGAAACACCATATATTTT. The encoded protein is CASSLRGPGNTIYF. Full variable domain (outside the CDR3, taken from reference TRBV7-9 and TRBJ1-3): DTGVSQNPRHKITKRGQNVTFRCDPISEHNRLYWYRQTLGQGPEFLTYFQNEAQLEKSRLLSDRFSAERPKGSFSTLEIQRTEQGDSAMYLCASSLRGPGNTIYFGEGSWLTVV.

V gene TRBV6-5 combines with J gene TRBJ1-2, with D perhaps matching TRBD1 (5 bases). With 7 bases removed from V and 4 bases from J, the gap between germline ends came to 19 bases. The germline V gene has CDR1 MNHEY and CDR2 SVGAGI. CDR3 length: 15 residues. The CDR3 DNA follows: TGTGCCAGCACTTCATTTCGGGGGGGAGGCTATGGCTACACCTTC. The encoded protein is CASTSFRGGGYGYTF.

This clone was seen more than once but under ten times. This chain joins TRBV9 and TRBJ2-2; D is possibly TRBD1 (5 bases). CDR3 length: 16 residues. Trimming pared 0 bases from V and 3 bases from J, leaving 12 bases between. CDR1 is SGDLS, CDR2 YYNGEE, per germline. The CDR3, as DNA: TGTGCCAGCAGCGTAGCCTCAGGGCTAGACACCGGGGAGCTGTTTTTT. Protein product: CASSVASGLDTGELFF.

The V call is TRBV5-4, the J call TRBJ2-3, with D possibly being TRBD2 (6 bases). CDR1 SGHNT and CDR2 YYREEE come from the germline V gene (reference sequence). V was cut by 2 bases and J by 2 bases, with 9 bases left in between. The CDR3 loop spans 14 amino acids. CDR3 nucleotide sequence: TGTGCCAGCAGCTTCAGGAGGGACACAGATACGCAGTATTTT. Translated: CASSFRRDTDTQYF.

The V gene is TRBV11-2, the J gene TRBJ2-2; TRBD1 aligns across 9 bases. Losses at the gene ends were 3 bases for V and 5 bases for J; bases not matched to a gene: 4. Germline assignment: CDR1 SGHAT and CDR2 FQNNGV. This CDR3 comprises 15 residues. The CDR3 loop reads CASSLTGGGTGELFF. Written as DNA, the CDR3 is TGTGCCAGCAGCTTGACAGGGGGAGGTACCGGGGAGCTGTTTTTT.

The genes are TRBV19 and TRBJ1-5, with 9 positions matching TRBD1. CDR3 length: 16 amino acids. Losses at the gene ends were 3 bases for V and 7 bases for J; bases not matched to a gene: 10. From germline, CDR1 is LNHDA and CDR2 SQIVND (reference sequence). The CDR3: CASSIMGTGTGQPQHF. DNA of the CDR3: TGTGCCAGTAGTATCATGGGGACAGGGACGGGCCAGCCCCAGCATTTT.

CDR3: CASMQRDKGVNQPQHF. Written as DNA, the CDR3 is TGTGCCAGCATGCAAAGGGACAAAGGGGTCAATCAGCCCCAGCATTTT. This chain links TRBV19 with TRBJ1-5; a weak D match, TRBD1 (6 bases). Per germline, CDR1 LNHDA and CDR2 SQIVND (reference sequence). The length of the CDR3 is 16 residues. Between the trimmed V and J ends, which lost 9 bases and 3 bases, there was a span of 21 bases. The full variable domain, completed using reference TRBV19 and TRBJ1-5, is DGGITQSPKYLFRKEGQNVTLSCEQNLNHDAMYWYRQDPGQGLRLIYYSQIVNDFQKGDIAEGYSVSREKKESFPLTVTSAQKNPTAFYLCASMQRDKGVNQPQHFGDGTRLSIL.

The table lists this clone with a count of one. The junction shows a germline mismatch at one end, possibly a read error. The J gene is TRBJ1-2, the V gene TRBV7-3; D is uncertain. Germline values: CDR1 SGHTA, CDR2 FQGTGA. The CDR3 loop spans 11 amino acids. The DNA for the CDR3 is TGTGCCAGCAGCTTAATAGTGTTCCTAGCCTTC. It encodes CASSLIVFLAF.

This clone has only one observation. CDR3 residues: CASSQGWLAGVGDTQYF. CDR3 sequence (DNA): TGTGCCAGCAGCCAAGGCTGGCTAGCGGGGGTAGGAGATACGCAGTATTTT. The chain employs TRBV3-1 (or the pseudogene TRBV3-2) and TRBJ2-3, with TRBD2 matching 10 bases. Germline lookup yields CDR1 LGHDT and CDR2 YNNKEL (reference sequence). V lost 1 base to trimming and J lost 5 bases; unmatched junction nucleotides: 9. CDR3 length: 17 residues.

In its sample, this clone was seen once. J is TRBJ1-1 and V is TRBV18; tentatively, D is TRBD1 (6 bases). Germline CDR1 reads KGHSH; CDR2 reads LQKENI. The CDR3 extends over 16 amino acids. V dropped 2 bases and J dropped 0 bases, with 13 bases sitting between them. This CDR3 is CASSPGGTNMNTEAFF. The CDR3, as DNA: TGTGCCAGCTCACCAGGGGGCACCAATATGAACACTGAAGCTTTCTTT.

This clone has at least ten counts. The V call is TRBV5-1, the J call TRBJ2-7; D uncertain. The CDR3 contains 13 residues. V shed 0 bases and J shed 2 bases, with 6 bases lying between them. Per the germline V gene, CDR1 is SGHRS and CDR2 is YFSETQ. This CDR3 is CASSLGSTYEQYF. As DNA, the CDR3 is TGCGCCAGCAGCTTGGGCAGTACCTACGAGCAGTACTTC.

The chain joins TRBV19 to TRBJ1-2; D remains ambiguous. The CDR3 has 15 residues. The germline V and J ends were trimmed by 2 bases and 2 bases, with 12 bases remaining between them. CDR1 and CDR2 (germline): LNHDA, SQIVND (reference sequence). CDR3 sequence: CASSITAGYNYGYTF. CDR3 DNA sequence: TGTGCCAGTAGTATAACGGCAGGCTACAACTATGGCTACACCTTC.

V is TRBV7-9 and J is TRBJ2-7, with 13 bases lining up with TRBD2. The V and J ends lost 5 bases and 7 bases, in that order; junction bases with no gene match: 8. Germline CDR1 SEHNR, CDR2 FQNEAQ (reference sequence). This CDR3 spans 15 amino acids. The DNA for the CDR3 is TGTGCCAGCAGCCCCCGGACTAGCGGGAGCGGAGAGCAGTACTTC. Its translation is CASSPRTSGSGEQYF.

The chain joins TRBV5-6 to TRBJ2-1; 7 positions match TRBD1. Germline V lookup: CDR1 SGHDT, CDR2 YYEEEE. V shed 4 bases, J shed 8 bases, and the junction held 6 bases outside the gene matches. This CDR3 is built from 13 residues. The DNA of the CDR3 is TGTGCCAGCAGCCCCGACAGGGTCGATGAGCAGTTCTTC. It specifies CASSPDRVDEQFF.

The J gene is TRBJ1-2, the V gene TRBV11-2, with 9 bases fitting TRBD1. V was pared by 0 bases and J by 5 bases, with 10 bases of the junction left unmatched. Germline CDR1 is SGHAT and CDR2 is FQNNGV. This CDR3 spans 17 amino acids. This CDR3 is CASSLDRGTGTTYGYTF. The CDR3 DNA follows: TGTGCCAGCAGCTTAGATCGAGGGACAGGGACCACTTATGGCTACACCTTC. Variable domain in full (rest from reference TRBV11-2 and TRBJ1-2): EAGVAQSPRYKIIEKRQSVAFWCNPISGHATLYWYQQILGQGPKLLIQFQNNGVVDDSQLPKDRFSAERLKGVDSTLKIQPAKLEDSAVYLCASSLDRGTGTTYGYTFGSGTRLTVV.

The rearrangement uses TRBV10-3 and TRBJ2-5, with D possibly TRBD2 on 7 matching bases. In germline, CDR1 is ENHRY, CDR2 SYGVKD. The CDR3 sequence is 15 residues long. V lost 3 bases and J 4 bases, leaving 15 bases between the germline ends. DNA for the CDR3: TGTGCCATCAGTGATACGGGGGGCCATCCAGAGACCCAGTACTTC. Amino acids: CAISDTGGHPETQYF.

V gene TRBV19 combines with J gene TRBJ2-7, with TRBD2 matching over 7 bases. V lost 1 base, J lost 0 bases, and 6 bases stayed unmatched. The CDR3 totals 16 residues. The germline gives CDR1 LNHDA, CDR2 SQIVND (reference sequence). The CDR3 reads CASSIGPGLSSYEQYF. CDR3 DNA: TGTGCCAGTAGTATAGGCCCGGGACTAAGCTCCTACGAGCAGTACTTC.

This chain uses TRBV7-9 with TRBJ2-7, with D unresolved. Trimming took 4 bases from V and 2 from J, leaving 6 bases between them. This CDR3 is built from 12 residues. Per the germline V gene, CDR1 is SEHNR and CDR2 is FQNEAQ (reference sequence). The CDR3 region is CASSSLTYEQYF. CDR3 nucleotides: TGTGCCAGCAGCTCCCTAACCTACGAGCAGTACTTC.

The chain has TRBV12-3 or TRBV12-4 and TRBJ1-2; the D is unclear. The V end lost 3 bases, the J end lost 4 bases, and 9 bases lay between the germline ends. The CDR3 sequence is 13 residues long. CDR3 nucleotides: TGTGCCAGCAGTTTGGGCAGTACCTATGGCTACACCTTC. Its protein is CASSLGSTYGYTF.